This entry concerns a single T cell receptor beta chain. The treatment denotes: oral pan-JAK inhibitor, 5-10 mg twice daily. The data stem from a study of CD8+ T cells in alopecia areata. Study summary: Twice daily, treated patients received 5 to 10 mg of oral tofacitinib.

V was cut by 5 bases and J by 2 bases, with 13 bases left in between. CDR1 is LNHDA and CDR2 is SQIVND in the germline V gene (reference sequence). The length of the CDR3 is 14 residues. RNA extraction was followed by reverse transcription into cDNA, which acted as the sequencing template. Using immunoSEQ multiplex PCR, the repertoire was profiled, and TCRdb retains in-frame clones only, with some absent. Of 100,000 or so clones in the sample, 55% to 75% were seen once. Sample: CD8+ T cells sorted from blood, taken between weeks 55 and 65, from a patient treated with tofacitinib. The chain joins TRBV19 to TRBJ2-7; the D is unclear. The TCR originated in a human donor with alopecia areata. The CDR3 region is CASSVPEEPYEQYF. Here the CDR3 DNA reads TGTGCCAGTAGTGTACCAGAGGAGCCCTACGAGCAGTACTTC. The whole variable domain, filled in from reference TRBV19 and TRBJ2-7, reads DGGITQSPKYLFRKEGQNVTLSCEQNLNHDAMYWYRQDPGQGLRLIYYSQIVNDFQKGDIAEGYSVSREKKESFPLTVTSAQKNPTAFYLCASSVPEEPYEQYFGPGTRLTVT.